One sample yielded the 21 T cell receptor beta chains listed below, sequenced in a study of OX40 agonist ivuxolimab in advanced cancers. The library was obtained by the immunoSEQ multiplex PCR assay. Held by TCRdb, this immuneACCESS table contains in-frame sequences only and omits some clones. Under half of the omission traces to an unresolved V gene where checked; the cause of the rest is unknown. In this sample the table shows tens of thousands of clones, about 81% of which occur a single time. Jointly, the top ten make up approximately 0.4% of the sample. This material consisted of CD4+ or CD8+ T cells sorted from blood, taken in a trial of the OX40 agonist ivuxolimab. All receptors come from an adult with an advanced solid tumor such as melanoma, head and neck, liver or kidney cancer.

The chain employs TRBV30 and TRBJ2-7, with 7 bases matching TRBD2. The germline CDR1 and CDR2 sequences are GTSNPN and SVGIG (reference sequence). The CDR3 totals 15 residues. The V segment lost 0 bases and the J segment 2 bases; nucleotides outside the gene matches: 7. This chain's CDR3 is CAWSVGRGGPYEQYF. CDR3 nucleotides: TGTGCCTGGAGTGTAGGGAGGGGAGGCCCCTACGAGCAGTACTTC. The whole variable domain, remainder taken from reference TRBV30 and TRBJ2-7, is SQTIHQWPATLVQPVGSPLSLECTVEGTSNPNLYWYRQAAGRGLQLLFYSVGIGQISSEVPQNLSASRPQDRQFILSSKKLLLSDSGFYLCAWSVGRGGPYEQYFGPGTRLTVT.

This clone was detected only a few times. The V and J genes are TRBV6-5 and TRBJ1-1; unclear D gene. This CDR3 region has 13 residues. CDR1 and CDR2 from the germline V gene are MNHEY and SVGAGI. The V end was cut by 3 bases, the J end by 1 base, with 6 bases between. The CDR3 loop is CASSYTANTEAFF. The CDR3 region has the DNA TGTGCCAGCAGTTATACGGCGAACACTGAAGCTTTCTTT.

The rearrangement uses TRBV5-1 and TRBJ2-1, with a possible D match to TRBD2 (5 bases). The length of the CDR3 is 15 residues. V lost 0 bases and J 4 bases, leaving 11 bases between the germline ends. CDR1 and CDR2 (germline): SGHRS, YFSETQ. CDR3 sequence: CASSLALVGYNEQFF. In nucleotides, the CDR3 is TGCGCCAGCAGCTTGGCACTAGTGGGTTACAATGAGCAGTTCTTC.

This clone was found once. This chain joins TRBV19 and TRBJ2-2; D perhaps matches TRBD2 (5 bases). V was shortened by 1 base and J by 3 bases, with 9 bases between the two germline ends. The CDR3 is made up of 15 amino acids. Germline V gene sequence: CDR1 LNHDA, CDR2 SQIVND (reference sequence). The CDR3 sequence is CASSIAGRDTGELFF. The CDR3 DNA is TGTGCCAGTAGTATAGCGGGAAGGGACACCGGGGAGCTGTTTTTT. The whole variable domain, remainder taken from reference TRBV19 and TRBJ2-2, is DGGITQSPKYLFRKEGQNVTLSCEQNLNHDAMYWYRQDPGQGLRLIYYSQIVNDFQKGDIAEGYSVSREKKESFPLTVTSAQKNPTAFYLCASSIAGRDTGELFFGEGSRLTVL.

This clone has just one count. The V gene is TRBV2, the J gene TRBJ2-7; 10 bases line up with TRBD1. Losses at the gene ends were 6 bases for V and 4 bases for J; bases not matched to a gene: 6. The CDR3 runs to 14 residues. The germline CDR1 and CDR2 sequences are SNHLY and FYNNEI. CDR3 in DNA: TGTGCCAGCAGGGGGGACAGGGGCTGGTACGAGCAGTACTTC. Residues: CASRGDRGWYEQYF.

This clone was recorded once. The chain is built from TRBV5-1 and TRBJ1-6; D is unresolved. Trimming removed 5 bases from V and 7 bases from J, with 13 bases in between. The germline gives CDR1 SGHRS, CDR2 YFSETQ. This CDR3 is 14 amino acids long. CDR3 bases: TGCGCCAGCAGACCAGATCCTTCGAATTCACCCCTCCACTTT. Its protein is CASRPDPSNSPLHF. The full variable domain, completed using reference TRBV5-1 and TRBJ1-6, is KAGVTQTPRYLIKTRGQQVTLSCSPISGHRSVSWYQQTPGQGLQFLFEYFSETQRNKGNFPGRFSGRQFSNSRSEMNVSTLELGDSALYLCASRPDPSNSPLHFGNGTRLTVT.

The chain couples TRBV18 to TRBJ2-7; no definite D call. This CDR3 region has 13 residues. With 2 bases removed from V and 2 bases from J, the gap between germline ends came to 7 bases. The V gene's germline CDR1 is KGHSH and CDR2 LQKENI. The CDR3 region is CASSPTGTYEQYF. In DNA, the CDR3 is TGTGCCAGCTCACCAACGGGCACCTACGAGCAGTACTTC.

The chain combines TRBV9 with TRBJ1-3; D call uncertain. Trimming pared 0 bases from V and 2 bases from J, leaving 6 bases between. This CDR3 is built from 14 residues. Germline lookup yields CDR1 SGDLS and CDR2 YYNGEE. The CDR3 DNA reads TGTGCCAGCAGCGTAGGGTATGCTGGAAACACCATATATTTT. Residues: CASSVGYAGNTIYF.

The gene calls are TRBV7-2 and TRBJ1-2; no reliable D call. The CDR3 runs 11 residues. Germline assignment: CDR1 SGHTA and CDR2 FQGNSA. V shed 5 bases and J shed 7 bases, with 8 bases lying between them. The CDR3 sequence is CASSPLPGYTF. As DNA, the CDR3 is TGTGCCAGCAGCCCCCTCCCTGGCTACACCTTC.

This clone has only one observation. The chain couples TRBV28 to TRBJ1-3; 7 bases fit TRBD1. V lost 5 bases, J lost 0 bases, and 10 bases stayed unmatched. In germline, CDR1 is MDHEN, CDR2 SYDVKM. The CDR3 spans 17 residues. For the CDR3, the DNA is TGTGCCAGCAGTCTCATAGCGGGACAGAGCTCTGGAAACACCATATATTTT. Amino acid sequence: CASSLIAGQSSGNTIYF.

The CDR3 nucleotides read TGTGCCAGCAGTGGTGGGATGAGCTCCTACAATGAGCAGTTCTTC. Its translation is CASSGGMSSYNEQFF. The rearrangement joins TRBV27 to TRBJ2-1; D gene ambiguous. Trimming took 5 bases from V and 0 from J, leaving 11 bases between them. The CDR3 is made up of 15 amino acids. Germline CDR1 is MNHEY and CDR2 is SMNVEV (reference sequence).

V gene TRBV5-1 combines with J gene TRBJ2-7, with TRBD2 identical over 7 bases. Germline V gene lookup returns CDR1 SGHRS and CDR2 YFSETQ. J lost 6 bases, V lost 4 bases, and 16 bases had no gene match. This CDR3 spans 16 amino acids. The CDR3 DNA sequence: TGCGCCAGCAGCCCCCGTCCCCCGCCACTAGCGAGCGAGCAGTACTTC. Its protein product is CASSPRPPPLASEQYF.

In its sample, this clone was seen once. This rearrangement joins TRBV28 to TRBJ2-1; D not resolved. Germline V CDR1 and CDR2: MDHEN, SYDVKM. This CDR3 region has 12 residues. Trimming pared 4 bases from V and 16 bases from J, leaving 17 bases between. CDR3 nucleotides: TGTGCCAGCAGTTCCCCGGGCCCCCTTGGCTTCTTC. Translating it yields CASSSPGPLGFF.

On this clone: A junction boundary mismatches the germline segment, possibly from a read error. The rearrangement joins TRBV6-5 to TRBJ2-1; D is possibly TRBD2 (5 bases). There are 13 residues in the CDR3. In germline, CDR1 is MNHEY, CDR2 SVGAGI. The CDR3, as DNA: TGTGCCAGCAGTCGGACTGCGTACAGTGAGCAGTTCTTC. Amino acid sequence: CASSRTAYSEQFF.

V is TRBV28 and J is TRBJ1-6, with D unclear. The CDR3 extends over 14 amino acids. Germline-derived CDR1 and CDR2 are MDHEN and SYDVKM. V was trimmed by 2 bases and J by 10 bases, leaving 12 bases between them. This CDR3 is CASSLPQARSPLHF. The CDR3 region has the DNA TGTGCCAGCAGTTTACCGCAGGCCCGCTCACCCCTCCACTTT.

This clone turned up a few times. The J gene is TRBJ1-5, the V gene TRBV5-1, with D hard to call. This CDR3 region has 13 residues. V lost 0 bases and J 5 bases, leaving 6 bases between the germline ends. The V gene's germline CDR1 is SGHRS and CDR2 YFSETQ. In DNA, the CDR3 is TGCGCCAGCAGCTTGGAAAGGGATCAGCCCCAGCATTTT. As protein: CASSLERDQPQHF.

The chain couples TRBV6-5 to TRBJ1-2; D is unclear. Germline lookup yields CDR1 MNHEY and CDR2 SVGAGI. This CDR3 has 14 amino acids. CDR3: CATRGYITNYGYTF. The DNA of the CDR3 is TGTGCGACCAGAGGGTATATTACTAACTATGGCTACACCTTC.

The J gene is TRBJ1-5, the V gene TRBV7-6; the D is unclear. The germline V and J ends were trimmed by 0 bases and 3 bases, with 3 bases remaining between them. Germline assignment: CDR1 SGHVS and CDR2 FNYEAQ. This CDR3 has 13 amino acids. The CDR3 reads CASSLAHNQPQHF. In DNA form, the CDR3 reads TGTGCCAGCAGCTTAGCGCACAATCAGCCCCAGCATTTT.

This rearrangement joins TRBV2 to TRBJ2-2; 7 bases match TRBD2. CDR3 size: 17 residues. The V and J ends lost 6 bases and 6 bases, in that order; junction bases with no gene match: 16. In germline, CDR1 is SNHLY, CDR2 FYNNEI. CDR3 loop: CASSELGRGSPPGELFF. Here the CDR3 DNA reads TGTGCCAGCAGCGAGCTGGGGAGGGGTTCACCACCCGGGGAGCTGTTTTTT. Drawing the rest from reference TRBV2 and TRBJ2-2, the complete variable domain is EPEVTQTPSHQVTQMGQEVILRCVPISNHLYFYWYRQILGQKVEFLVSFYNNEISEKSEIFDDQFSVERPDGSNFTLKIRSTKLEDSAMYFCASSELGRGSPPGELFFGEGSRLTVL.

This clone appeared a single time. The chain recombines TRBV28 with TRBJ1-2; D is uncertain. Germline CDR1 MDHEN, CDR2 SYDVKM. The CDR3 length is 11 residues. V lost 3 bases, J lost 4 bases, and 3 bases lay in between. CDR3: CASSFIYGYTF. The CDR3 bases are TGTGCCAGCAGTTTTATCTATGGCTACACCTTC.

This clone was recorded only once. The genes are TRBV30 and TRBJ1-4; 11 nucleotides align to TRBD1. The ends lost 4 bases at V and 11 bases at J; junction bases unmatched: 9. The CDR3 totals 14 residues. CDR1 and CDR2 from the germline V gene are GTSNPN and SVGIG (reference sequence). CDR3 sequence reads: CAWTSDRGLGKLFF. The DNA for the CDR3 is TGTGCCTGGACCTCGGACAGGGGGCTCGGGAAACTGTTTTTT.